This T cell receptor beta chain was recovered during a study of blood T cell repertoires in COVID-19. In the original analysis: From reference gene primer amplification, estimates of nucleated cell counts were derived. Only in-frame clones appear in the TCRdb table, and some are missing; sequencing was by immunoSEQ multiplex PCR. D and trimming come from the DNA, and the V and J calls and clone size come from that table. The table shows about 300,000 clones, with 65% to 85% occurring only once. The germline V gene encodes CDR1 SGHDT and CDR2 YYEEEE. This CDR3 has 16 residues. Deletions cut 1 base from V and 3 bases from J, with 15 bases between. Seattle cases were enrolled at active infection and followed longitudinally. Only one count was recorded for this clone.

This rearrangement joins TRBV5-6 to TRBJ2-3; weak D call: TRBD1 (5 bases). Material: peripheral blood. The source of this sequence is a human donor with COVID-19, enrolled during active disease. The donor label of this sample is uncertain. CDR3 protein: CASSLYVTVGTDTQYF. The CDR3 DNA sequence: TGTGCCAGCAGCTTGTACGTGACAGTAGGGACAGATACGCAGTATTTT.